Sequencing of this TCR beta chain was carried out in a study of blood T cell repertoires in COVID-19. Study-wide background: Collection of acute and convalescent COVID-19 samples took place in the United States, Italy and Spain.

CDR1 and CDR2 from the germline V gene are SGDLS and YYNGEE. The CDR3 extends over 17 amino acids. With 5 bases removed from V and 2 bases from J, the gap between germline ends came to 21 bases. Original data processing: Reference gene primer amplification in the assay estimated nucleated cell counts. Produced via immunoSEQ multiplex PCR; TCRdb's table is partial and in-frame only. V and J calls and clone size are copied from that table; D and trimming were computed from the DNA. The sample lists some 38,000 clones, roughly nine tenths seen once, with 15% to 19% in the top ten. The receptor was derived from a woman in her thirties in a cohort sampled during active COVID-19. This chain connects TRBV9 to TRBJ2-3, with D possibly being TRBD1 (5 bases). The source material was peripheral blood. DNA for the CDR3: TGTGCCAGCAGTGACTCCCTAAGACAGATGCCCACAGATACGCAGTATTTT. Translation gives CASSDSLRQMPTDTQYF.